The clone carrying this TCR beta chain showed up just a few times. Its specificity is not known. The data originate from a study of T cell repertoires in cytomegalovirus infection. Study summary: Public TCR beta signatures indicated both CMV infection and matching HLA type. Study outcomes and limitations: Adding up the frequency of public TCR beta families identified people who carried CMV plus the relevant HLA. Dominating the ex vivo response were HLA-C-restricted CMV-specific TCR beta clonotypes.

TCRdb reprocessed the reads with MiXCR, giving one entry per CDR3 protein. The table records around 440,000 distinct CDR3 sequences, over 9% of them present only once. Trimming cost V 0 bases and J 7 bases, with 12 bases left between them. The germline V gene encodes CDR1 MNHEY and CDR2 SVGAGI. The CDR3 sequence is 14 residues long. This TCR was sampled from a human donor in good health (CMV status not recorded). Some clones in this sample may be carry-over from other donors' samples. Sample: PBMCs. This chain connects TRBV6-5 to TRBJ1-2; unclear D gene. The CDR3 DNA sequence: TGTGCCAGCAGTTACTCGGAGTGGTCCTCTGGCTACACCTTC. It translates to CASSYSEWSSGYTF.